This T cell receptor (beta chain) was captured in a study of blood T cell repertoires in COVID-19. Study details: Some COVID-19 samples were acute and others convalescent; all came from the United States, Italy and Spain. In each case, the material was cDNA or gDNA derived from T cells, B-cell-depleted T cells, or PBMCs.

V was cut by 5 bases and J by 2 bases, with 7 bases left in between. CDR3 length: 13 residues. Germline V lookup: CDR1 LNHDA, CDR2 SQIVND (reference sequence). This clone was observed a handful of times. Per the original data handling: The assay estimated nucleated cells by amplifying reference gene primers. Clones were read by immunoSEQ multiplex PCR, and TCRdb kept only the in-frame ones, dropping some. That table gives V, J and clone size, and the DNA gave D and trimming. The sample lists about 55,000 clones; 85% were seen once. This chain joins TRBV19 and TRBJ1-3; D call uncertain. Sequencing was done on a sample of peripheral blood. The origin of this receptor is a human donor in a cohort sampled during active COVID-19. The CDR3 region is CASSWEAGNTIYF. As DNA, the CDR3 is TGTGCCAGTAGTTGGGAGGCTGGAAACACCATATATTTT.